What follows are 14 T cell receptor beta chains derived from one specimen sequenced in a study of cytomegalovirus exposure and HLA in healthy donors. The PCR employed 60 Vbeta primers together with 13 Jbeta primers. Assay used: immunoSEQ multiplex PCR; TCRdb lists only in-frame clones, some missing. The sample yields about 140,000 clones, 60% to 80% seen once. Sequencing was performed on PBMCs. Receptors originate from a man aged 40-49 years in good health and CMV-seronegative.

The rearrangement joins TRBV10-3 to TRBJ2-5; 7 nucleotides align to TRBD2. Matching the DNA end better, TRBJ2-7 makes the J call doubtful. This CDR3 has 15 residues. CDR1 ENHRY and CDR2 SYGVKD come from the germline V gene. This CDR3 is CAISRREAVSYEQYF. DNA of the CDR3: TGTGCCATCAGTCGTCGGGAGGCGGTCTCCTACGAGCAGTACTTC.

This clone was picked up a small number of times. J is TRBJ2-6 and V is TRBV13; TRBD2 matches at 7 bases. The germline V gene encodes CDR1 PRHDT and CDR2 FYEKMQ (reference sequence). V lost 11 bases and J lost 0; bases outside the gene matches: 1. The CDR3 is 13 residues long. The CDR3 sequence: CAGGVSGANVLTF. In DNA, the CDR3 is TGTGCCGGGGGGGTCTCTGGGGCCAACGTCCTGACTTTC.

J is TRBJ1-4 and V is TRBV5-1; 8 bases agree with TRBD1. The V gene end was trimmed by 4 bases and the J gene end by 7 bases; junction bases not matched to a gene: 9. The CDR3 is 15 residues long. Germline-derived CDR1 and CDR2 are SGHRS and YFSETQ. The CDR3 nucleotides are TGCGCCAGCAGCCCCATAGGACAGGGTGGTGAAAAACTGTTTTTT. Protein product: CASSPIGQGGEKLFF.

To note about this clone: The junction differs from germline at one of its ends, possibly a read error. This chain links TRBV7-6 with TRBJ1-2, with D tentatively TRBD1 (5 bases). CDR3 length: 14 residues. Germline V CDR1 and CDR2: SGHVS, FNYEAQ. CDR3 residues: CVSSPGQGDYGYPF. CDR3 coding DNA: TGTGTCAGCAGCCCAGGACAAGGGGACTATGGCTACCCCTTC.

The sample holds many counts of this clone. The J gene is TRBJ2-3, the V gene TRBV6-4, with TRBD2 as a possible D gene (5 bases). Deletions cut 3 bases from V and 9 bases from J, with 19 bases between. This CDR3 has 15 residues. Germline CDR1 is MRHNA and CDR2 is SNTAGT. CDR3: CASSEGWLAHDTQYF. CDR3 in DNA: TGTGCCAGCAGTGAAGGTTGGCTAGCTCATGACACGCAGTATTTT.

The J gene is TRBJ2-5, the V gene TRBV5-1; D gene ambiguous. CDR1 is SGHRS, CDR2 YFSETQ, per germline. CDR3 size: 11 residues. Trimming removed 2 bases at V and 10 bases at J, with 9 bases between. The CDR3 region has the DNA TGCGCCAGCAGCTTAGACACCGTCCAGTACTTC. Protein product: CASSLDTVQYF.

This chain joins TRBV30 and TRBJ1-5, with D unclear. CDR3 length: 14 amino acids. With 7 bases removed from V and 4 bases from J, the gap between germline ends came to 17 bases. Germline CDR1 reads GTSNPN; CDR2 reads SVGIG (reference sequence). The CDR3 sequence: CALEEGDGNQPQHF. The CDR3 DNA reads TGTGCCTTGGAGGAGGGAGACGGAAATCAGCCCCAGCATTTT.

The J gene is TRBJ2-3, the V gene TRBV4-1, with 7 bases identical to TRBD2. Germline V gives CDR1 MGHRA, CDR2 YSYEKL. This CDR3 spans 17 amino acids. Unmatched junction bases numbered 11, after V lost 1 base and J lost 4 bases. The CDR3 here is CASSQVPRLASSDTQYF. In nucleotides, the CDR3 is TGCGCCAGCAGCCAAGTTCCGCGACTAGCTTCTTCAGATACGCAGTATTTT.

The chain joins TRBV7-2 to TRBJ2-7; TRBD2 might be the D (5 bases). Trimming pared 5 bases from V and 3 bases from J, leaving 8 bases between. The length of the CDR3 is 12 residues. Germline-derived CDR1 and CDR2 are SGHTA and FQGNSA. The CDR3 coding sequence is TGTGCCAGCAGCCCCCGGGACTACGAGCAGTACTTC. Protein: CASSPRDYEQYF.

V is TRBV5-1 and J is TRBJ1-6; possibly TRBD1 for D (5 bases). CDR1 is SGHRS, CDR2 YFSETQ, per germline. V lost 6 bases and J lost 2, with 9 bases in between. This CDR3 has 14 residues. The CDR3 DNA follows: TGCGCCAGCACGGAGGGGACCTATAATTCACCCCTCCACTTT. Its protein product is CASTEGTYNSPLHF.

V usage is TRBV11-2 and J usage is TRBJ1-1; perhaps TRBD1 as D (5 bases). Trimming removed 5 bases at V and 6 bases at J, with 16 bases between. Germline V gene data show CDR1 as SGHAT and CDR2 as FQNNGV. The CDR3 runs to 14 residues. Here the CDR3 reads CASSPSGYWAEAFF. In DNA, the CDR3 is TGTGCCAGCAGCCCCTCAGGGTATTGGGCTGAAGCTTTCTTT.

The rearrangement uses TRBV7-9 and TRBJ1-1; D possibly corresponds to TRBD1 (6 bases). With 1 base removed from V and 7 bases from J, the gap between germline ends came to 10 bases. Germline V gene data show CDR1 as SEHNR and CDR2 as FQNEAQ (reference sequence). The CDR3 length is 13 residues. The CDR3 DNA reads TGTGCCAGCAGCTTAGTACAGGGCCGTGAAGCTTTCTTT. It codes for CASSLVQGREAFF.

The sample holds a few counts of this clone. The CDR3 DNA sequence: TGCGCCAGCAGCCAGAGGGACAGGCAAGGGTATGGCTACACCTTC. Protein: CASSQRDRQGYGYTF. The V gene is TRBV4-1, the J gene TRBJ1-2; 8 bases are shared with TRBD1. CDR1 MGHRA and CDR2 YSYEKL come from the germline V gene. The CDR3 is made up of 15 amino acids. The junction had 8 bases not matched to a gene; V was cut back by 3 bases and J by 5 bases.

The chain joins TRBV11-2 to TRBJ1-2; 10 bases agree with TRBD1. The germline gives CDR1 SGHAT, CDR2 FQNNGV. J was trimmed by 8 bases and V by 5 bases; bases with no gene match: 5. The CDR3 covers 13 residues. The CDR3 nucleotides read TGTGCCAGCAGCCTCGGGACAGGGGAAGGCTACACCTTC. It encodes CASSLGTGEGYTF.